A selection of T cell receptor beta chains follows, all from one sample in a study of control samples from healthy donors and cancer patients. Sequencing used immunoSEQ multiplex PCR; TCRdb keeps in-frame clones, though not all of them. The sample has some 130,000 clones; 90% are singletons. The sequenced sample was blood. These receptor sequences come from a middle-aged man in good health. Both conserved end residues are part of each CDR3. The D gene is left open where the match is weak. Expanded clones are given a class, and other clones once, few, many or no size at all.

size	V	D	J	DNA	CDR3
.	TRBV5-8	TRBD2	TRBJ2-1	TGTGCCAGCAGCCTAAGCGGGGGGGCTTACAATGAGCAGTTCTTC	CASSLSGGAYNEQFF
.	TRBV7-9	.	TRBJ2-1	TGTGCCAGCAGCTTTGAGACAGGTCGCTCAACATGGGTCTTC	CASSFETGRSTWVF
.	TRBV5-1	.	TRBJ2-5	TGCGCCAGCAGCTTCGGCGGGGCCTACCAAGAGACCCAGTACTTC	CASSFGGAYQETQYF
.	TRBV28	.	TRBJ1-4	TGTGCCAGCAGTTTATCCTCGGGAAATGAAAAACTGTTTTTT	CASSLSSGNEKLFF
once	TRBV11-2	TRBD1	TRBJ2-5	TGTGCCAGCAGCTTATGGACAGGGGCCCAAGAGACCCAGTACTTC	CASSLWTGAQETQYF
.	TRBV5-4	.	TRBJ2-2	TGTGCCAGCAGCGTTGGGGGATTCACCGGGGAGCTGTTTTTT	CASSVGGFTGELFF
once	TRBV2	.	TRBJ2-1	TGTGCCAGCAGGGGGGACCCCTACAATGAGCAGTTCTTC	CASRGDPYNEQFF
.	TRBV16	TRBD2	TRBJ2-3	TGTGCCAGCAGCCAATCAATCCAGCGGGGGTACACAGATACGCAGTATTTT	CASSQSIQRGYTDTQYF
.	TRBV7-3	TRBD1	TRBJ1-1	TGTGCCAGCAGCTTAGGACAGGGAAGGGTAGCTTTCTTT	CASSLGQGRVAFF
.	TRBV5-1	TRBD1	TRBJ1-2	TGCGCCAGCAGCGCCGGGACAGGGGGTGATTTAGGCTATGGCTACACCTTC	CASSAGTGGDLGYGYTF
.	TRBV9	.	TRBJ2-7	TGTGCCAGCAGCCCCCGGGACGGGACCTACGAGCAGTACTTC	CASSPRDGTYEQYF
.	TRBV30	.	TRBJ1-1	TGTGCCTGGAGCTCAGGGCGTCCGAACACTGAAGCTTTCTTT	CAWSSGRPNTEAFF
.	TRBV27	.	TRBJ2-1	TGTGCCAGCAGTATAAAAAACAATGAGCAGTTCTTC	CASSIKNNEQFF
.	TRBV3-1/TRBV3-2	.	TRBJ1-3	TGTGCCAGCAGCCCCAGGGTGGGTGGAAACACCATATATTTT	CASSPRVGGNTIYF
.	TRBV19	TRBD1	TRBJ1-2	TGTGCCAGTAGGACAGGGGACTATGGCTACACCTTC	CASRTGDYGYTF
.	TRBV30	.	TRBJ1-1	TGTGCCTGGATACGAGGGGTTGGGACTGAAGCTTTCTTT	CAWIRGVGTEAFF